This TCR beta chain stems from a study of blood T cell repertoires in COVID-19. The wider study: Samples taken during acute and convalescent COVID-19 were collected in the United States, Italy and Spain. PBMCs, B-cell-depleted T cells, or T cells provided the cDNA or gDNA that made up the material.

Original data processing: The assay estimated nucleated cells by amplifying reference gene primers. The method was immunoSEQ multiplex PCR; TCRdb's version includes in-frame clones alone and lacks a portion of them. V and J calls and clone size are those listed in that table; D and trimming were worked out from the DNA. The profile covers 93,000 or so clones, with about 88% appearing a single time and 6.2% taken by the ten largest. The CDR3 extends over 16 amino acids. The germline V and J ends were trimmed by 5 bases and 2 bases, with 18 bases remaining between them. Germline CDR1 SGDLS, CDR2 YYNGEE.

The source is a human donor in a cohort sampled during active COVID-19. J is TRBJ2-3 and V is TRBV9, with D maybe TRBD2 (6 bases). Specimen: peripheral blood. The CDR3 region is CASSSEGRGNTDTQYF. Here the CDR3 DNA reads TGTGCCAGCAGTTCGGAGGGACGGGGGAACACAGATACGCAGTATTTT.